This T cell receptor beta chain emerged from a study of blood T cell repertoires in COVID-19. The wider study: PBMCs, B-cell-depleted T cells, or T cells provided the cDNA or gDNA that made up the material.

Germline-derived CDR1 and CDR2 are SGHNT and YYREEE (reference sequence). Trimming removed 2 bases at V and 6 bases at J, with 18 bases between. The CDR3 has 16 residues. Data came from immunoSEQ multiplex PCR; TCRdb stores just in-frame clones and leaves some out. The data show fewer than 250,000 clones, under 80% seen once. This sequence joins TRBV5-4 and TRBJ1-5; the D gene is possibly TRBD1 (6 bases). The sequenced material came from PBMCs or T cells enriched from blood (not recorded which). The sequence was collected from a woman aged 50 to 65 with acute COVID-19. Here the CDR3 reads CASSFGGKGDGQPQHF. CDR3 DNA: TGTGCCAGCAGCTTCGGGGGGAAGGGGGATGGTCAGCCCCAGCATTTT.